The 8 T cell receptor beta chains below all came from one sample that was sequenced in a study of T cells in Graves' hyperthyroidism and ophthalmopathy. Amplification yielded TCR beta CDR3 regions, with RNA transcripts as the source. During a first-round RT-PCR of the TCR CDR3, the HTBI primer set was used. TCRdb re-derived calls from the multiplex PCR reads in MiXCR, one entry per CDR3 protein. Of over 650,000 distinct CDR3 sequences listed, over 40% are singletons. The sample consisted of peripheral blood or thyroid tissue (not recorded which). The receptors derive from an adult man with Graves' disease, either hyperthyroidism or ophthalmopathy (not recorded which).

CDR3 sequence (DNA): TGTGCCAGCAAGAAAGACAGGACGGGTGGCTACACCTTC. Translated, it gives CASKKDRTGGYTF. The chain recombines TRBV7-9 with TRBJ1-2, with a weak D call TRBD1 (6 bases). The germline V and J ends were trimmed by 7 bases and 7 bases, with 16 bases remaining between them. Germline V lookup: CDR1 SEHNR, CDR2 FQNEAQ (reference sequence). The CDR3 is 13 amino acids. Full variable domain (remainder filled in from reference TRBV7-9 and TRBJ1-2): DTGVSQNPRHKITKRGQNVTFRCDPISEHNRLYWYRQTLGQGPEFLTYFQNEAQLEKSRLLSDRFSAERPKGSFSTLEIQRTEQGDSAMYLCASKKDRTGGYTFGSGTRLTVV.

This clonotype showed up just a few times. This chain connects TRBV7-2 to TRBJ2-5, with a tentative D call TRBD2 (7 bases). Trimming shortened V by 1 base and J by 2 bases, and 20 bases separated the two germline ends. CDR1 and CDR2 from the germline V gene are SGHTA and FQGNSA. CDR3 length: 18 amino acids. CDR3 in amino acids: CASSLDWASGGGQETQYF. DNA for the CDR3: TGTGCCAGCAGCTTAGATTGGGCTAGCGGAGGGGGGCAAGAGACCCAGTACTTC.

J is TRBJ2-7 and V is TRBV5-1; D gene unclear. The CDR3 has 15 amino acids. Looked up from germline, CDR1 is SGHRS and CDR2 is YFSETQ. The V end was cut by 0 bases, the J end by 3 bases, with 13 bases between. CDR3 region: CASSLGGYQGYEQYF. The CDR3, as DNA: TGCGCCAGCAGCTTGGGGGGTTACCAAGGCTACGAGCAGTACTTC.

The V and J genes are TRBV19 and TRBJ1-2; the match to TRBD1 covers 8 bases. Germline CDR1 LNHDA, CDR2 SQIVND (reference sequence). V dropped 8 bases and J dropped 1; count of bases not matched to a gene: 6. CDR3 length: 14 amino acids. CDR3 nucleotide sequence: TGTGCCAGTGCCCGGACAGGGAATAACTATGGCTACACCTTC. This gives the protein CASARTGNNYGYTF.

This clonotype was seen a few times. This chain connects TRBV27 to TRBJ1-2; the D is unclear. Germline V gene sequence: CDR1 MNHEY, CDR2 SMNVEV (reference sequence). The V gene lost 4 bases and the J gene lost 5 bases, with 14 bases spanning the gap. The CDR3 is made up of 14 amino acids. CDR3 loop: CASSYGSTGYGYTF. CDR3 bases: TGTGCCAGCAGTTACGGCAGCACTGGGTATGGCTACACCTTC.

The gene calls are TRBV16 and TRBJ1-2; TRBD1 aligns across 9 bases. Germline CDR1 is KGHSY and CDR2 is FQNENV. The CDR3 is 15 residues long. Losses at the gene ends were 6 bases for V and 4 bases for J; bases not matched to a gene: 9. CDR3 in DNA: TGTGCCAGCAGGGGGACAGGGCCCCTTCTCTATGGCTACACCTTC. It codes for CASRGTGPLLYGYTF.

This clonotype came up a few times. This sequence joins TRBV9 and TRBJ1-6; a weak D match, TRBD1 (5 bases). Trimming took 0 bases from V and 5 from J, leaving 9 bases between them. The CDR3 is made up of 15 amino acids. Per germline, CDR1 SGDLS and CDR2 YYNGEE. For the CDR3, the DNA is TGTGCCAGCAGCGTAGCTCCGGGGGATAATTCACCCCTCCACTTT. This gives the protein CASSVAPGDNSPLHF.

Comment on this clonotype: The junction and the germline gene differ at one end; a read error may be behind it. This chain uses TRBV5-1 with TRBJ2-7; TRBD2 matches 10 bases. Germline V gene lookup returns CDR1 SGHRS and CDR2 YFSETQ. The CDR3 has 13 amino acids. The CDR3 DNA is TGCACCAGCAGAGCTCTAGCGGGAGACGAGCAGTACTTC. Protein sequence: CTSRALAGDEQYF.